The clone carrying this T cell receptor (beta chain) was counted only a few times. This entry is derived from a study of CD8+CD57+ T cells in acquired aplastic anemia. Genomic DNA, the template, was used for profiling of the TCR beta VDJ and CDR3. TCRdb reprocessed the reads with MiXCR, giving one entry per CDR3 protein. The profile shows hundreds of thousands of distinct CDR3 sequences, 60% to 80% of them singletons. The V gene's germline CDR1 is KGHDR and CDR2 SFDVKD. V dropped 3 bases and J dropped 5; count of bases not matched to a gene: 6. The CDR3 extends over 16 amino acids. The receptor comes from a human donor in good health, serving as a control. The sequenced sample consisted of sorted CD4+, CD8+, or CD8+CD57+ T cells (not recorded which) from PBMCs. The chain links TRBV24-1 to TRBJ2-3, with TRBD1 matching over 11 bases. The CDR3, as DNA: TGTGCCACCAGTGATGGACAGGGGGCGCGTAGAGATACGCAGTATTTT. Translation gives CATSDGQGARRDTQYF.